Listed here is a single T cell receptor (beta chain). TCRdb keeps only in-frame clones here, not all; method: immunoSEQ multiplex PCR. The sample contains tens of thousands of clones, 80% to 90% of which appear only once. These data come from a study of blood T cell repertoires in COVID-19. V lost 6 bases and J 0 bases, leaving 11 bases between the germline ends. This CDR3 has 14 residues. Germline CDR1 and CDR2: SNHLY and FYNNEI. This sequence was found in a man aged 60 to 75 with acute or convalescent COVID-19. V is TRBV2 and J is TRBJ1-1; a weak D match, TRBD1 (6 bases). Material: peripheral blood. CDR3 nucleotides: TGTGCCAGCAGGGTCGACAGGATGAACACTGAAGCTTTCTTT. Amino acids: CASRVDRMNTEAFF.